Shown below are 5 T cell receptor beta chains from a single sample sequenced in a study of T cells in localized non-small cell lung cancer. Sequencing used immunoSEQ multiplex PCR; TCRdb keeps in-frame clones, though not all of them. The sample gives several thousand clones, around 92% of which show up once; 2% to 2.5% is in the top ten. The sample here was peripheral blood, taken before any cancer treatment. The receptors originated from a female donor of 60 years or more with stage II squamous cell lung carcinoma.

The chain uses TRBV5-6 and TRBJ2-5, with 7 nucleotides matching TRBD1. Germline assignment: CDR1 SGHDT and CDR2 YYEEEE. The CDR3 is 14 residues long. Trimming at V came to 5 bases and at J to 0 bases, leaving 4 bases not matched to a gene. CDR3 protein: CASRQTGDQETQYF. The CDR3 DNA sequence: TGTGCCAGCAGGCAAACAGGGGACCAAGAGACCCAGTACTTC. The full variable domain, its missing parts supplied by reference TRBV5-6 and TRBJ2-5, is DAGVTQSPTHLIKTRGQQVTLRCSPKSGHDTVSWYQQALGQGPQFIFQYYEEEERQRGNFPDRFSGHQFPNYSSELNVNALLLGDSALYLCASRQTGDQETQYFGPGTRLLVL.

This chain links TRBV20-1 with TRBJ2-3; D not certain. Trimming took off 3 bases at V and 5 bases at J, with 6 bases between the two ends. The CDR3 runs to 11 residues. CDR1 is DFQATT and CDR2 is SNEGSKA in the germline V gene (reference sequence). CDR3 loop: CSARSQDTQYF. CDR3 in DNA: TGCAGTGCTAGGTCTCAAGATACGCAGTATTTT.

The chain combines TRBV6-1 with TRBJ2-7; D is unresolved. Trimming removed 2 bases from V and 2 bases from J, with 7 bases in between. CDR1 MNHNS and CDR2 SASEGT come from the germline V gene. The CDR3 runs 13 residues. The CDR3 bases are TGTGCCAGCAGTGAATTTGGGCCCTACGAGCAGTACGTC. It specifies CASSEFGPYEQYV.

V is TRBV28 and J is TRBJ1-2; possibly TRBD1 for D (5 bases). Trimming left V 5 bases short and J 5 bases short, with 24 bases between. The CDR3 totals 17 residues. Per germline, CDR1 MDHEN and CDR2 SYDVKM. CDR3 bases: TGTGCCAGCAGTAGCGAAGGTTTACGGGACGGTCCTTATGGCTACACCTTC. Translated, it gives CASSSEGLRDGPYGYTF.

The rearrangement links TRBV5-5 to TRBJ2-7, with 8 bases lining up with TRBD1. Germline values: CDR1 SGHKS, CDR2 YYEKEE (reference sequence). The V and J ends lost 1 base and 5 bases, in that order; junction bases with no gene match: 11. CDR3 length: 16 amino acids. CDR3 coding DNA: TGTGCCAGCAGCTTGAGACCTCAGGGGGCTGGCAACGAGCAGTACTTC. Residues: CASSLRPQGAGNEQYF.